This T cell receptor (beta chain) appears in the sequencing data of a study of monozygotic twins with inflammatory bowel disease. Overall study results and limits: The co-twins with IBD showed lower TCRbeta diversity (inverse Simpson) than their healthy siblings.

TCR libraries were prepared from around 3,800 ng total RNA each. A template switching step added UMIs, each with a 6-nucleotide sample barcode. TCRdb re-called the 5' RACE reads; one entry per CDR3 protein, DNA not given. In total, the table holds approximately 390,000 distinct CDR3 sequences. About this clonotype: Its antigen remains unidentified.

CDR1 SGHRS and CDR2 YFSETQ come from the germline V gene. The length of the CDR3 is 15 residues. The sample consisted of blood. The source of this sequence is a human donor with ulcerative colitis or Crohn's disease, or a healthy co-twin of an affected twin (not recorded which). The chain is built from TRBV5-1 and TRBJ2-2; TCRdb calls TRBD2, which cannot be checked without DNA. CDR3: CASSAGGPNTGELFF.